These T cell receptor beta chains were read from a single sample in a study of T cell responses to AZD1222 COVID-19 vaccine. The assay was immunoSEQ multiplex PCR, and TCRdb's table has in-frame clones only and misses some. The data show roughly 130,000 clones, roughly 88% seen once. This sample comprised peripheral blood, obtained on day 0 of AZD1222 vaccination. The source is an adult in good health. Both conserved end residues are part of each CDR3. Fields, in order: V gene, J gene, D gene, clone size, CDR3 protein, CDR3 DNA. D genes are given only for firm matches. For some rows the clone size is stated as once, few or many, or as a class when expanded; others skip it.

v_gene: TRBV3-1/TRBV3-2; j_gene: TRBJ2-2; d_gene: .; abundance: .; CDR3aa: CASSQLQNGELFF; CDR3nt: TGTGCCAGCAGCCAACTACAAAACGGGGAGCTGTTTTTT
v_gene: TRBV3-1/TRBV3-2; j_gene: TRBJ2-5; d_gene: TRBD2; abundance: .; CDR3aa: CASSRYGLAGGGNQETQYF; CDR3nt: TGTGCCAGCAGCCGCTACGGACTAGCGGGGGGCGGGAACCAAGAGACCCAGTACTTC
v_gene: TRBV4-1; j_gene: TRBJ2-3; d_gene: .; abundance: .; CDR3aa: CASSQDRGPLGAQYF; CDR3nt: TGCGCCAGCAGCCAAGATCGGGGACCCCTGGGGGCGCAGTATTTT
v_gene: TRBV4-2; j_gene: TRBJ2-3; d_gene: .; abundance: .; CDR3aa: CASSLQNPDTQYF; CDR3nt: TGTGCCAGCAGCCTCCAGAACCCAGATACGCAGTATTTT
v_gene: TRBV11-2; j_gene: TRBJ1-1; d_gene: .; abundance: .; CDR3aa: CASSPPRRNTEAFF; CDR3nt: TGTGCCAGCAGCCCCCCCCGACGGAACACTGAAGCTTTCTTT
v_gene: TRBV6-5; j_gene: TRBJ2-7; d_gene: .; abundance: .; CDR3aa: CASSYSSGGEAHEQYF; CDR3nt: TGTGCCAGCAGTTACTCGAGTGGCGGGGAGGCCCACGAGCAGTACTTC
v_gene: TRBV18; j_gene: TRBJ1-1; d_gene: .; abundance: .; CDR3aa: CASSPDLNTEAFF; CDR3nt: TGTGCCAGCTCACCTGACTTAAACACTGAAGCTTTCTTT
v_gene: TRBV18; j_gene: TRBJ2-1; d_gene: TRBD2; abundance: .; CDR3aa: CASSPVAGSNDEQFF; CDR3nt: TGTGCCAGCTCACCTGTAGCGGGATCTAACGATGAGCAGTTCTTC
v_gene: TRBV28; j_gene: TRBJ1-2; d_gene: .; abundance: .; CDR3aa: CASSLTGAGGYTF; CDR3nt: TGTGCCAGCAGTTTGACGGGGGCGGGTGGCTACACCTTC
v_gene: TRBV29-1; j_gene: TRBJ1-2; d_gene: .; abundance: .; CDR3aa: CSVVTGSGYTF; CDR3nt: TGCAGCGTTGTGACAGGCAGCGGCTACACCTTC
v_gene: TRBV12-3/TRBV12-4; j_gene: TRBJ1-2; d_gene: .; abundance: .; CDR3aa: CASSTYYGYTF; CDR3nt: TGTGCCAGCAGCACATATTATGGCTACACCTTC
v_gene: TRBV11-2; j_gene: TRBJ1-2; d_gene: .; abundance: .; CDR3aa: CASSSYIWPSTIGGYTF; CDR3nt: TGTGCCAGCAGCTCATATATATGGCCTTCGACAATCGGTGGCTACACCTTC
v_gene: TRBV7-9; j_gene: TRBJ2-7; d_gene: .; abundance: few; CDR3aa: CASSGARRGDTYEQYF; CDR3nt: TGTGCCAGCAGCGGCGCGCGGAGGGGCGATACCTACGAGCAGTACTTC
v_gene: TRBV5-1; j_gene: TRBJ2-2; d_gene: TRBD2; abundance: .; CDR3aa: CASSRPGTSGGSTGELFF; CDR3nt: TGCGCCAGCAGCCGTCCCGGGACTAGCGGGGGATCCACCGGGGAGCTGTTTTTT
v_gene: TRBV19; j_gene: TRBJ1-5; d_gene: .; abundance: .; CDR3aa: CASSVAQTSNQPQHF; CDR3nt: TGTGCCAGTAGTGTGGCACAGACGAGCAATCAGCCCCAGCATTTT
v_gene: TRBV12-5; j_gene: TRBJ1-1; d_gene: .; abundance: .; CDR3aa: CASGSLGTEAFF; CDR3nt: TGTGCTAGTGGTTCGCTCGGGACTGAAGCTTTCTTT
v_gene: TRBV7-6; j_gene: TRBJ2-3; d_gene: TRBD1; abundance: .; CDR3aa: CASSSRTGASTDTQYF; CDR3nt: TGTGCCAGCAGCAGCCGGACAGGGGCAAGCACAGATACGCAGTATTTT
v_gene: TRBV9; j_gene: TRBJ1-3; d_gene: .; abundance: .; CDR3aa: CASSVKRADSGNTIYF; CDR3nt: TGTGCCAGCAGCGTCAAGAGGGCAGACTCTGGAAACACCATATATTTT
v_gene: TRBV6-1; j_gene: TRBJ2-1; d_gene: TRBD1; abundance: .; CDR3aa: CASSELSGQGNSYNEQFF; CDR3nt: TGTGCCAGCAGTGAACTTTCGGGACAGGGGAATTCCTACAATGAGCAGTTCTTC
v_gene: TRBV12-5; j_gene: TRBJ2-7; d_gene: TRBD1; abundance: .; CDR3aa: CASGASGTDGYEQYF; CDR3nt: TGTGCTAGTGGTGCCTCCGGGACAGACGGTTACGAGCAGTACTTC
v_gene: TRBV6-5; j_gene: TRBJ1-2; d_gene: .; abundance: .; CDR3aa: CASNQRSNLDGYTF; CDR3nt: TGTGCCAGCAACCAACGTAGTAACCTGGATGGCTACACCTTC
v_gene: TRBV10-3; j_gene: TRBJ2-1; d_gene: TRBD2; abundance: .; CDR3aa: CAISELAGVGNEQFF; CDR3nt: TGTGCCATCAGTGAGTTAGCGGGAGTGGGGAATGAGCAGTTCTTC
v_gene: TRBV1; j_gene: TRBJ2-7; d_gene: .; abundance: .; CDR3aa: CTSSQGSVEGLAYEQYF; CDR3nt: TGCACCAGCAGCCAAGGTTCGGTGGAGGGTCTCGCCTACGAGCAGTACTTC
v_gene: TRBV30; j_gene: TRBJ1-5; d_gene: .; abundance: .; CDR3aa: CAWSGLRGARNHSNQPQHF; CDR3nt: TGTGCCTGGAGTGGGTTAAGGGGGGCTCGGAACCATAGCAATCAGCCCCAGCATTTT
v_gene: TRBV29-1; j_gene: TRBJ2-7; d_gene: .; abundance: few; CDR3aa: CSVVKGLDYEQYF; CDR3nt: TGCAGCGTTGTAAAGGGTCTGGACTACGAGCAGTACTTC
v_gene: TRBV18; j_gene: TRBJ1-1; d_gene: .; abundance: .; CDR3aa: CASSPPNKENTEAFF; CDR3nt: TGTGCCAGCTCACCACCGAATAAGGAGAACACTGAAGCTTTCTTT
v_gene: TRBV19; j_gene: TRBJ2-7; d_gene: TRBD1; abundance: .; CDR3aa: CASSTQDRVHEQYF; CDR3nt: TGTGCCAGTAGTACCCAGGACAGGGTCCACGAGCAGTACTTC
v_gene: TRBV6-6; j_gene: TRBJ1-5; d_gene: .; abundance: .; CDR3aa: CASSYGGGSNQPQHF; CDR3nt: TGTGCCAGCAGTTACGGCGGGGGAAGCAATCAGCCCCAGCATTTT
v_gene: TRBV19; j_gene: TRBJ1-5; d_gene: TRBD1; abundance: .; CDR3aa: CATKTLTGVDQPQHF; CDR3nt: TGTGCCACCAAAACTTTGACAGGGGTTGATCAGCCCCAGCATTTT
v_gene: TRBV19; j_gene: TRBJ1-6; d_gene: .; abundance: .; CDR3aa: CASTPGLYNSPLHF; CDR3nt: TGTGCCAGTACCCCGGGACTGTATAATTCACCCCTCCACTTT
v_gene: TRBV7-8; j_gene: TRBJ2-1; d_gene: TRBD2; abundance: .; CDR3aa: CASSRREGLNEQFF; CDR3nt: TGTGCCAGCAGCAGGCGGGAGGGCCTCAATGAGCAGTTCTTC
v_gene: TRBV5-4; j_gene: TRBJ2-1; d_gene: .; abundance: once; CDR3aa: CASSPIWGGAVYNEQFF; CDR3nt: TGTGCCAGCAGCCCGATTTGGGGGGGGGCAGTTTACAATGAGCAGTTCTTC
v_gene: TRBV2; j_gene: TRBJ2-2; d_gene: .; abundance: .; CDR3aa: CACLRGASTGELFF; CDR3nt: TGTGCCTGCCTCCGGGGGGCGTCGACCGGGGAGCTGTTTTTT